Here is one T cell receptor beta chain with its context. Antigen specificity is unknown. Using a J-beta primer mix together with a sample-barcoded 5' primer, a second PCR was run for about 6 to 11 cycles. Individual samples furnished no less than 2.5 million CDR3-containing paired-end reads apiece. TCRdb re-analysed the 5' RACE reads in MiXCR, keeping a single row per CDR3 protein. Among about a million distinct CDR3 sequences listed, roughly half were seen once. Each of the donors had 8 to 10 milliliters of peripheral blood drawn into EDTA-treated Vacutainer tubes. At least 6 million PBMCs were isolated per sample. This entry belongs to a study of blood T cells in healthy people across ages. Findings and caveats of the study: Per million T cells, TCR beta diversity dropped about linearly as age rose.

Germline CDR1 is SGHVS and CDR2 is FQNEAQ. Deletions cut 0 bases from V and 6 bases from J, with 20 bases between. This CDR3 has 17 residues. This TCR was recovered from a woman in her sixties in good health. The specimen was blood. This rearrangement joins TRBV7-8 to TRBJ2-5, with D possibly being TRBD1 (7 bases). The CDR3: CASSLAVGGGSGKTQYF. In DNA form, the CDR3 reads TGTGCCAGCAGCTTAGCGGTAGGAGGGGGCTCCGGCAAGACCCAGTACTTC.